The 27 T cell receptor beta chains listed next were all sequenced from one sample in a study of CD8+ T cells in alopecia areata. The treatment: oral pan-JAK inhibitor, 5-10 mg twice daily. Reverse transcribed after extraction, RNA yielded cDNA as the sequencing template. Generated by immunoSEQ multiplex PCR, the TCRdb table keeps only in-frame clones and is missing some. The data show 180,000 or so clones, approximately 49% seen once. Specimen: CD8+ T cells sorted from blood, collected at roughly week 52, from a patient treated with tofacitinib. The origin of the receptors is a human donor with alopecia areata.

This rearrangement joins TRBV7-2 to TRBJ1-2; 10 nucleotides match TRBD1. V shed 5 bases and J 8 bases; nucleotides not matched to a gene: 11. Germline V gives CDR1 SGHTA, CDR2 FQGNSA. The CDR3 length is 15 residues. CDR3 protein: CASSALTGGAVGYTF. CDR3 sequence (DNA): TGTGCCAGCAGCGCTCTGACAGGGGGCGCGGTAGGCTACACCTTC.

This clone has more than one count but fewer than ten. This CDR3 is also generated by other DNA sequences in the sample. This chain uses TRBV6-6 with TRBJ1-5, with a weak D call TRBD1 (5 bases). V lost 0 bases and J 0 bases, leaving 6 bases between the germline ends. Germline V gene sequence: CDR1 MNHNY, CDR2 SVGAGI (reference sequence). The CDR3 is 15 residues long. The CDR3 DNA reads TGTGCCAGCAGTTACTCGGGGGGTAGCAATCAGCCCCAGCATTTT. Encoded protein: CASSYSGGSNQPQHF.

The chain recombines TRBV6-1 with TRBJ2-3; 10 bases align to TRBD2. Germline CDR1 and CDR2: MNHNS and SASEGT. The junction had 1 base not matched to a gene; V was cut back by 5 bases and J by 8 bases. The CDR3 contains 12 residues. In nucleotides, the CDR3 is TGTGCCAGCAGTTCTAGCGGGGGTACGCAGTATTTT. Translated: CASSSSGGTQYF.

CDR3 loop: CASSKAWGKREPIHF. The CDR3 region has the DNA TGTGCCAGCAGCAAAGCGTGGGGTAAAAGGGAACCAATCCACTTT. The chain is built from TRBV21-1 and TRBJ1-6. TRBV21-1 represents a pseudogene. CDR3 size: 15 residues.

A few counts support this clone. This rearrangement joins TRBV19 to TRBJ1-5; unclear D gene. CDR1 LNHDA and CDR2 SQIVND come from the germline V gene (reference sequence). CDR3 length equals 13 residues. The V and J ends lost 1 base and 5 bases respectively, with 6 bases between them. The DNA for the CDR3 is TGTGCCAGTAGTATAGCCCGGTATCAGCCCCAGCATTTT. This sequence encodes CASSIARYQPQHF.

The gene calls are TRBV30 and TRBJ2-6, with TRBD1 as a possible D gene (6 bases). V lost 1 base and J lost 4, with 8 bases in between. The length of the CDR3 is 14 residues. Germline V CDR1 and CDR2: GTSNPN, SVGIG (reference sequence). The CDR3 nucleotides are TGTGCCTGGAGTGCAGGGGCCGGGGCCAACGTCCTGACTTTC. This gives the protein CAWSAGAGANVLTF.

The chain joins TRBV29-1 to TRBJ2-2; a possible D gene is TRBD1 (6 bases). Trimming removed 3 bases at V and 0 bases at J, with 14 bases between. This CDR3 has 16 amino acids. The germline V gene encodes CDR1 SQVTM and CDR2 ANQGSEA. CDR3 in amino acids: CSVEFQDSANTGELFF. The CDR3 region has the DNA TGCAGCGTTGAGTTTCAGGACAGCGCGAACACCGGGGAGCTGTTTTTT.

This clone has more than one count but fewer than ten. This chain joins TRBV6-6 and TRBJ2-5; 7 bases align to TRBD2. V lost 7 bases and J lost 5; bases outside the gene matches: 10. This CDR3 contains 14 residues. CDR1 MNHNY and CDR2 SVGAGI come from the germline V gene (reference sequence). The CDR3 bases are TGTGCCAGCAATAACGGGGGGAGTTTGGAGACCCAGTACTTC. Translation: CASNNGGSLETQYF.

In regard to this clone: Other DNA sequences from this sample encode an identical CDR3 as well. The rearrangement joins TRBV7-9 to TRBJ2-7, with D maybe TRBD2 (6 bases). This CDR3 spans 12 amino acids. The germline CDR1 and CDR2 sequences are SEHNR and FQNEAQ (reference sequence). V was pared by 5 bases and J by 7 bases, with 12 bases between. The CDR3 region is CASSLGGGEQYF. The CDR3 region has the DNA TGTGCCAGCAGCCTCGGGGGTGGTGAGCAGTACTTC.

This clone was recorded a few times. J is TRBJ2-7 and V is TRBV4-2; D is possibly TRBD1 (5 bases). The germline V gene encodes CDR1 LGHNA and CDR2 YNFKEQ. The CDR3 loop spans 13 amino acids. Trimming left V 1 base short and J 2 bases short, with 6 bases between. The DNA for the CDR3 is TGTGCCAGCAGCCAAGCCAGGGCCTACGAGCAGTACTTC. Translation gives CASSQARAYEQYF.

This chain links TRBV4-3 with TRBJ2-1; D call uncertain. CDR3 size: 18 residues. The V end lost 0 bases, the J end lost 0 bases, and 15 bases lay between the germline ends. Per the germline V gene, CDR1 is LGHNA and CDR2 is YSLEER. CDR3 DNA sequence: TGCGCCAGCAGCCAAGATGCCCTACGGTTAGCCTCCTACAATGAGCAGTTCTTC. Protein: CASSQDALRLASYNEQFF.

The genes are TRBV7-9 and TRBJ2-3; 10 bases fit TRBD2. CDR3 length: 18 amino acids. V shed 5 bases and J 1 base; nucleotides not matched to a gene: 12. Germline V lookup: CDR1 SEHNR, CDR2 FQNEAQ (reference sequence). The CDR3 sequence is CASSANPGLAIRTDTQYF. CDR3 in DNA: TGTGCCAGCAGCGCAAACCCGGGACTAGCGATTCGCACAGATACGCAGTATTTT.

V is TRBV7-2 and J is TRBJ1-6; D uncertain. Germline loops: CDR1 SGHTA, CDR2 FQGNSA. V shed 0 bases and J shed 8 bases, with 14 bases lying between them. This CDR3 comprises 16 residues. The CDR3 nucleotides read TGTGCCAGCAGCTTAGCACTGATCCCCGGTGATTCACCCCTCCACTTT. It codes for CASSLALIPGDSPLHF.

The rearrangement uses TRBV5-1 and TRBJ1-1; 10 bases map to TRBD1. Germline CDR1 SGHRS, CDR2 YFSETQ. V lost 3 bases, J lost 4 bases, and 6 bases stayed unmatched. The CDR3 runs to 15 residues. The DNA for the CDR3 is TGCGCCAGCAGCTCCACCGGGACAGGGGCCACTGAAGCTTTCTTT. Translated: CASSSTGTGATEAFF.

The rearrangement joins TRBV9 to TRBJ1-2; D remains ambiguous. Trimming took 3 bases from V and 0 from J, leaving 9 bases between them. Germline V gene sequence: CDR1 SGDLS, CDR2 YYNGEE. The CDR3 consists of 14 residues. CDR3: CASSANEANYGYTF. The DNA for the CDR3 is TGTGCCAGCAGCGCGAACGAAGCTAACTATGGCTACACCTTC. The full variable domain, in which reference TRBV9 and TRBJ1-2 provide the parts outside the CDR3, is DSGVTQTPKHLITATGQRVTLRCSPRSGDLSVYWYQQSLDQGLQFLIQYYNGEERAKGNILERFSAQQFPDLHSELNLSSLELGDSALYFCASSANEANYGYTFGSGTRLTVV.

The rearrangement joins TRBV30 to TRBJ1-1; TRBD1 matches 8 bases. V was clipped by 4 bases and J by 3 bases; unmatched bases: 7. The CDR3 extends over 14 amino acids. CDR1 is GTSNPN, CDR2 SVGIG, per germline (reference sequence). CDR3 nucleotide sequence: TGTGCCTGGAACCCCGGACAGGGTCACACTGAAGCTTTCTTT. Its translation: CAWNPGQGHTEAFF.

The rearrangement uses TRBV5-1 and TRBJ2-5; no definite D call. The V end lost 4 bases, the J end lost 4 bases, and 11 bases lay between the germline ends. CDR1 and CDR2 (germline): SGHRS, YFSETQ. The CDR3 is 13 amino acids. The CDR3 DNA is TGCGCCAGCAGCCTCCCCACTTTAGAGACCCAGTACTTC. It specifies CASSLPTLETQYF.

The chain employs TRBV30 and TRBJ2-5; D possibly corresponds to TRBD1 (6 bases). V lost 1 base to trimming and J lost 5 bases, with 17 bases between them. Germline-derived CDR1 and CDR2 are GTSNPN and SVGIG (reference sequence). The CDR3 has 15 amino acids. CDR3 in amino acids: CAWSGDTVLAETQYF. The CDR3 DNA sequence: TGTGCCTGGAGTGGGGACACGGTCCTTGCTGAGACCCAGTACTTC. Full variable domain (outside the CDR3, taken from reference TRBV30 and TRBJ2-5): SQTIHQWPATLVQPVGSPLSLECTVEGTSNPNLYWYRQAAGRGLQLLFYSVGIGQISSEVPQNLSASRPQDRQFILSSKKLLLSDSGFYLCAWSGDTVLAETQYFGPGTRLLVL.

CDR3 in amino acids: CASSPGDYGYTF. CDR3 DNA sequence: TGTGCCAGCAGCCCCGGGGACTATGGCTACACCTTC. The chain employs TRBV4-2 and TRBJ1-2; D call uncertain. V lost 4 bases and J lost 3, with 6 bases in between. This CDR3 contains 12 residues. Germline V gene sequence: CDR1 LGHNA, CDR2 YNFKEQ.

Written as DNA, the CDR3 is TGCGCCAGCAGTCACAAGGGGCGAGCTAATGAAAAACTGTTTTTT. Its translation: CASSHKGRANEKLFF. This chain uses TRBV4-1 with TRBJ1-4, with D tentatively TRBD1 (5 bases). V was pared by 6 bases and J by 3 bases, with 14 bases between. This CDR3 is built from 15 residues. Germline assignment: CDR1 MGHRA and CDR2 YSYEKL.

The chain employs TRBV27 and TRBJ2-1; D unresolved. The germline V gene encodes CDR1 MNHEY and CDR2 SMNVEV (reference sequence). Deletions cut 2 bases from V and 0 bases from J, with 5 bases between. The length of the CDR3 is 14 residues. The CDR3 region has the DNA TGTGCCAGCAGTTTAGATCACTCCTACAATGAGCAGTTCTTC. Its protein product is CASSLDHSYNEQFF.

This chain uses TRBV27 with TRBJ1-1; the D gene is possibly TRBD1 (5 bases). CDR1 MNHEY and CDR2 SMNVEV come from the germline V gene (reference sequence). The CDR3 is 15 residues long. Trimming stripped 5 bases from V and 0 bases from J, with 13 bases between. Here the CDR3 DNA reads TGTGCCAGCAGTCCAAGAGGGACGTTGAACACTGAAGCTTTCTTT. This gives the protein CASSPRGTLNTEAFF.

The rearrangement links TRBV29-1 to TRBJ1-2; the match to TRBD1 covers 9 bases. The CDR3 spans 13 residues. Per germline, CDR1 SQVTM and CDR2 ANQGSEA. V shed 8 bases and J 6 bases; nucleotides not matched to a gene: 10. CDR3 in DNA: TGCAGCTTGACTACAGGGGGCGAGGATGGCTACACCTTC. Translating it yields CSLTTGGEDGYTF.

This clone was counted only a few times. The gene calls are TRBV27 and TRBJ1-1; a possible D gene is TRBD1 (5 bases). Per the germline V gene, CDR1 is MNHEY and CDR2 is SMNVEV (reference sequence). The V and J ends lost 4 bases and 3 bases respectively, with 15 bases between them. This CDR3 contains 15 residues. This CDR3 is CASSSTGTGHTEAFF. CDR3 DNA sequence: TGTGCCAGCAGTTCAACCGGGACGGGGCACACTGAAGCTTTCTTT.

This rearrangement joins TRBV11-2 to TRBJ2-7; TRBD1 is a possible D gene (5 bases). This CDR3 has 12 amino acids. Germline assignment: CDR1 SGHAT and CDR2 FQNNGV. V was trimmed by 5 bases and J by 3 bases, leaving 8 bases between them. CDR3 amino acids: CASSIGHYEQYF. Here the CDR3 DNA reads TGTGCCAGCAGCATCGGACACTACGAGCAGTACTTC.

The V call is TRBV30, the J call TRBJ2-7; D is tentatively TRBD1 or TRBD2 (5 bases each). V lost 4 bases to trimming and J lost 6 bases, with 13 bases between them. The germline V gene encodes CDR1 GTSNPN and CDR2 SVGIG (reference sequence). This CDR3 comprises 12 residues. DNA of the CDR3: TGTGCCTGGAATATAGGGGAGAGCGAGCAGTACTTC. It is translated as CAWNIGESEQYF.

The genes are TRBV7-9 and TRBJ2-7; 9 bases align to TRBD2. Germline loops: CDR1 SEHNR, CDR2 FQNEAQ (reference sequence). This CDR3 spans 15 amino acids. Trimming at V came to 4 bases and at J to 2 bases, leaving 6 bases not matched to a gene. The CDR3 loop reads CASSSVGGGAYEQYF. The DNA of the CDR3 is TGTGCCAGCAGCTCCGTGGGCGGGGGGGCCTACGAGCAGTACTTC.